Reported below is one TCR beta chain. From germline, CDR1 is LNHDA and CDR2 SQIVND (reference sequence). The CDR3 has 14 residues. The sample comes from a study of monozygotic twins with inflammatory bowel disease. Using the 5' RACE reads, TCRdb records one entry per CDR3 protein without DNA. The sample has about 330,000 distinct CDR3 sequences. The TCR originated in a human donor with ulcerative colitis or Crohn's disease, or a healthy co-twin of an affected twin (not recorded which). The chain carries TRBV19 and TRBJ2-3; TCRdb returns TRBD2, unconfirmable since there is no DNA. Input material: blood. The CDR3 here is CASSRDLGLAAQYF.